This T cell receptor beta chain was recorded in a study of beta chain features in type 1 diabetes. Every bit of the isolated RNA underwent reverse transcription, so sequencing read expressed TCRB transcripts. Generated by immunoSEQ multiplex PCR, the TCRdb table keeps only in-frame clones and is missing some. The sample includes some 700,000 clones, around 15% of them seen just once. Note on this clone: The antigen is not known.

Study-wide points: Shorter TCRB CDR3s, moderately but significantly so, marked every one of the four CD4+ subsets in Type 1 diabetes patients. Since sequencing was performed on cDNA, cells with high TCR expression could be over-represented.

Sampling consisted of one heparinised blood draw per donor, averaging around 100 mL. The sequencing input was naive CD4+ T cells from blood. The sequence was collected from a man in his late teens or twenties with type 1 diabetes.

The CDR3 spells CASSWTGGDSPLHF. In DNA, the CDR3 is TGTGCCAGCAGTTGGACAGGAGGGGATTCACCCCTCCACTTT. The chain has TRBV7-9 and TRBJ1-6; 7 bases map to TRBD1. The CDR3 is 14 amino acids. From germline, CDR1 is SEHNR and CDR2 FQNEAQ (reference sequence). The ends lost 6 bases at V and 8 bases at J; junction bases unmatched: 7.